The clone carrying this T cell receptor (beta chain) was found many times. The antigen remains unidentified. This CDR3 contains 17 residues. Deletions cut 4 bases from V and 0 bases from J, with 20 bases between. CDR1 and CDR2 (germline): DFQATT, SNEGSKA (reference sequence). Fresh peripheral blood, 9.5 to 10 ml of it, supplied the PBMCs. RNA transcripts were the template for amplifying TCR beta CDR3 regions. HTBI primers were the set used in a first-round RT-PCR of the TCR CDR3. From the multiplex PCR reads, TCRdb called clonotypes with MiXCR, one entry per CDR3 protein. The sample comprises approximately 620,000 distinct CDR3 sequences, roughly a sixth of which are singletons, and approximately 3.5% rests with the top ten. The data originate from a study of T cells in Graves' hyperthyroidism and ophthalmopathy. Study-wide points: Most thyroid clonotypes expanded above 0.001 appeared in blood too.

V is TRBV20-1 and J is TRBJ2-3, with D perhaps assigned TRBD1 or TRBD2 (7 bases each). Sequencing input: blood. The source of this sequence is a woman aged 40 to 49 with Graves' ophthalmopathy. The CDR3 is CSATGQARGLSTDTQYF. For the CDR3, the DNA is TGCAGTGCTACTGGACAGGCGCGGGGGCTCAGCACAGATACGCAGTATTTT.